These 30 T cell receptor beta chains were all obtained from the same sample, sequenced in a study of early T cells in non-severe SARS-CoV-2 infection (dated by TCRdb to the early 2020s). The library was generated by 5' RACE. Sequencing instrument: NextSeq 500. Using fastp at Q25 and MiXCR, TCRdb reprocessed the public reads and kept productive beta chains. Entries are consolidated by CDR3 protein sequence, retaining the most common genes and DNA. The sample table lists about 64,000 distinct CDR3 sequences, roughly 18% of them with a count of one. The ten largest clones take up 8% to 10% of the sample. The sequences come from whole blood, collected at baseline. These receptors all stem from an adult who was a healthcare worker with PCR-confirmed SARS-CoV-2 infection or an uninfected control (not recorded which).

In this sample, this clonotype turned up a few times. The V and J genes are TRBV7-9 and TRBJ1-5; tentatively, D is TRBD1 (5 bases). There are 15 residues in the CDR3. The V gene's germline CDR1 is SEHNR and CDR2 FQNEAQ (reference sequence). V was cut by 6 bases and J by 9 bases, with 21 bases left in between. CDR3 in DNA: TGTGCCAGCAGGTCCAGGGTCCGGGTTTTTGCGCCCCAGCATTTT. It specifies CASRSRVRVFAPQHF. The full variable domain, its missing parts supplied by reference TRBV7-9 and TRBJ1-5, is DTGVSQNPRHKITKRGQNVTFRCDPISEHNRLYWYRQTLGQGPEFLTYFQNEAQLEKSRLLSDRFSAERPKGSFSTLEIQRTEQGDSAMYLCASRSRVRVFAPQHFGDGTRLSIL.

This clonotype was observed many times. V is TRBV7-9 and J is TRBJ2-4; no clear D gene. This CDR3 region has 11 residues. The V gene's germline CDR1 is SEHNR and CDR2 FQNEAQ (reference sequence). V shed 8 bases and J shed 1 base, with 3 bases lying between them. The CDR3 loop is CASGAKNIQYF. The CDR3 nucleotides are TGTGCCAGCGGGGCCAAAAACATTCAGTACTTC.

The V gene is TRBV7-2, the J gene TRBJ2-2, with TRBD2 as a possible D gene (5 bases). V gave up 2 bases and J gave up 8 bases, with 6 bases separating them. Per the germline V gene, CDR1 is SGHTA and CDR2 is FQGNSA. The CDR3 is made up of 12 amino acids. The CDR3 protein is CASSLRGGELFF. The CDR3 bases are TGTGCCAGCAGCTTACGGGGTGGGGAGCTGTTTTTT.

The gene calls are TRBV6-4 and TRBJ2-3; 14 nucleotides match TRBD2. This CDR3 spans 16 amino acids. V dropped 5 bases and J dropped 4; count of bases not matched to a gene: 5. The V gene's germline CDR1 is MRHNA and CDR2 SNTAGT. In nucleotides, the CDR3 is TGTGCCAGCAGTATCGGGACTAGCGGGGGCGCAGATACGCAGTATTTT. Its protein product is CASSIGTSGGADTQYF.

This clonotype was detected a few times. The V and J genes are TRBV14 and TRBJ1-4; the D gene is possibly TRBD1 (5 bases). Germline assignment: CDR1 SGHDN and CDR2 FVKESK. CDR3 length: 16 amino acids. V lost 4 bases to trimming and J lost 5 bases, with 17 bases between them. The CDR3 is CASSPLGTNKNEKLFF. CDR3 nucleotide sequence: TGTGCCAGCAGCCCGCTTGGGACCAACAAGAATGAAAAACTGTTTTTT.

This clonotype has a count of ten or more. The chain has TRBV2 and TRBJ2-1, with TRBD1 as a possible D gene (6 bases). V lost 6 bases and J lost 10, with 16 bases in between. Germline loops: CDR1 SNHLY, CDR2 FYNNEI. CDR3 size: 13 residues. In DNA, the CDR3 is TGTGCCAGCAGGAGGGACAAAAGCAACGAGCAGTTCTTC. Protein: CASRRDKSNEQFF.

This clonotype has at least ten counts. The chain combines TRBV10-2 with TRBJ2-5; D not resolved. CDR1 and CDR2 from the germline V gene are WSHSY and SAAADI. V shed 2 bases and J shed 4 bases, with 5 bases lying between them. The CDR3 has 12 amino acids. This chain's CDR3 is CASSEDGETQYF. In nucleotides, the CDR3 is TGCGCCAGCAGTGAGGATGGAGAGACCCAGTACTTC.

The rearrangement joins TRBV6-1 to TRBJ1-5; no definite D call. The germline V gene has CDR1 MNHNS and CDR2 SASEGT. The ends were cut back, 4 bases at V and 6 bases at J, with 7 bases in the middle. CDR3 length equals 12 residues. The CDR3 spells CASSVAGQPQHF. In DNA form, the CDR3 reads TGTGCCAGCAGTGTCGCCGGTCAGCCCCAGCATTTT.

This clonotype was picked up a small number of times. This chain joins TRBV20-1 and TRBJ1-1, with D possibly TRBD1 on 6 matching bases. CDR1 and CDR2 from the germline V gene are DFQATT and SNEGSKA (reference sequence). The CDR3 runs 14 residues. V was pared by 2 bases and J by 6 bases, with 16 bases between. The CDR3 nucleotides read TGCAGTGCTAGAACCGTCGACAGGTTCTCTGAAGCTTTCTTT. Translation gives CSARTVDRFSEAFF.

This chain uses TRBV11-2 with TRBJ1-1; 9 nucleotides line up with TRBD1. Losses at the gene ends were 4 bases for V and 0 bases for J; bases not matched to a gene: 12. Germline assignment: CDR1 SGHAT and CDR2 FQNNGV. The CDR3 extends over 18 amino acids. The CDR3 loop reads CASSSGQGTALLNTEAFF. In nucleotides, the CDR3 is TGTGCCAGCAGCTCCGGACAGGGGACGGCACTATTGAACACTGAAGCTTTCTTT.

This clonotype came up a few times. V usage is TRBV20-1 and J usage is TRBJ2-7; TRBD1 agrees at 11 bases. V was clipped by 1 base and J by 3 bases; unmatched bases: 11. This CDR3 has 17 residues. The V gene's germline CDR1 is DFQATT and CDR2 SNEGSKA (reference sequence). CDR3 region: CSARVDGGQGALYEQYF. The DNA of the CDR3 is TGCAGTGCTAGAGTTGATGGAGGACAGGGGGCACTCTACGAGCAGTACTTC.

This clonotype occurred many times. The chain employs TRBV12-3 or TRBV12-4 and TRBJ1-1, with a tentative D call TRBD1 (6 bases). The CDR3 consists of 14 residues. Trimming took 6 bases from V and 1 from J, leaving 12 bases between them. The CDR3 DNA follows: TGTGCCAGCAGCCAGACCAGGGGGAACACTGAAGCTTTCTTT. Its translation is CASSQTRGNTEAFF.

This clonotype has a handful of counts. This chain joins TRBV20-1 and TRBJ2-5; D not resolved. V was trimmed by 3 bases and J by 2 bases, leaving 7 bases between them. The CDR3 runs to 12 residues. In germline, CDR1 is DFQATT, CDR2 SNEGSKA (reference sequence). CDR3 nucleotides: TGCAGTGCTAGTCACAGACAAGAGACCCAGTACTTC. Amino acids: CSASHRQETQYF.

This clonotype was recorded a few times. This chain joins TRBV7-2 and TRBJ1-5, with 8 bases aligning to TRBD1. This CDR3 is built from 17 residues. Germline-derived CDR1 and CDR2 are SGHTA and FQGNSA. V shed 1 base, J shed 3 bases, and the junction held 8 bases outside the gene matches. The CDR3 here is CASSLVSAGGFNQPQHF. In nucleotides, the CDR3 is TGTGCCAGCAGCTTAGTCTCGGCAGGGGGCTTCAATCAGCCCCAGCATTTT.

In its sample, this clonotype was seen many times. The chain has TRBV4-1 and TRBJ2-1; D gene ambiguous. Germline-derived CDR1 and CDR2 are MGHRA and YSYEKL. This CDR3 region has 12 residues. Trimming took 0 bases from V and 10 from J, leaving 7 bases between them. CDR3 coding DNA: TGCGCCAGCAGCCAAGATCGCCGGGAGCAGTTCTTC. Its translation is CASSQDRREQFF.

This clonotype appeared once. Since a much larger clone is just one base distant, this may be a read error. CDR3 DNA: TGTGCCAGCAGTTTGGGTTCTGGGGCCAACGTCCTGACTTTC. It specifies CASSLGSGANVLTF. V gene TRBV6-2 or TRBV6-3 combines with J gene TRBJ2-6; the D is unclear. CDR3 length equals 14 residues. V lost 4 bases and J 1 base, leaving 5 bases between the germline ends. Germline lookup yields CDR1 MNHEY and CDR2 SVGEGT.

The rearrangement joins TRBV9 to TRBJ2-7; 9 nucleotides align to TRBD1. The trim removed 3 bases at V and 6 bases at J, leaving 10 bases unmatched. The CDR3 extends over 15 amino acids. Germline lookup yields CDR1 SGDLS and CDR2 YYNGEE. In DNA form, the CDR3 reads TGTGCCAGCAGCGCACATGGGACAGGGCTGGGCGAGCAGTACTTC. Its protein is CASSAHGTGLGEQYF.

This clonotype has more than one count but fewer than ten. This chain links TRBV28 with TRBJ2-5; 7 bases are a match to TRBD2. The CDR3 runs 14 residues. With 10 bases clipped from V and 7 bases from J, the junction kept 15 bases outside the gene matches. CDR1 MDHEN and CDR2 SYDVKM come from the germline V gene. The CDR3 DNA is TGTGCCACCATCGAGCGGGGCCAGCTTGGGACCCAGTACTTC. This codes for CATIERGQLGTQYF.

The table lists this clonotype with a few counts. The chain is built from TRBV12-3 or TRBV12-4 and TRBJ2-2; D is undetermined. The V and J ends lost 6 bases and 5 bases respectively, with 16 bases between them. The CDR3 spans 15 residues. CDR3 protein: CASSPRAGRTGELFF. CDR3 nucleotide sequence: TGTGCCAGCAGCCCCCGGGCAGGTCGGACCGGGGAGCTGTTTTTT.

This clonotype is labeled medium-sized. The rearrangement links TRBV6-2 or TRBV6-3 to TRBJ2-7; D could derive from TRBD1 or TRBD2 (5 bases each). Per the germline V gene, CDR1 is MNHEY and CDR2 is SVGEGT. V lost 2 bases and J lost 3, with 8 bases in between. The CDR3 has 13 amino acids. The CDR3 reads CASSYGGFYEQYF. The CDR3 bases are TGTGCCAGCAGTTACGGGGGTTTCTACGAGCAGTACTTC.

The J gene is TRBJ2-7, the V gene TRBV7-8; D unclear. Germline V gives CDR1 SGHVS, CDR2 FQNEAQ. The CDR3 runs 12 residues. The ends were cut back, 4 bases at V and 2 bases at J, with 6 bases in the middle. The CDR3 sequence: CASSSDPYEQYF. The CDR3 DNA is TGTGCCAGCAGCTCCGATCCCTACGAGCAGTACTTC.

The chain recombines TRBV4-1 with TRBJ2-7; 10 nucleotides align to TRBD1. The germline CDR1 and CDR2 sequences are MGHRA and YSYEKL. The CDR3 sequence is 13 residues long. The V and J ends lost 5 bases and 5 bases, in that order; junction bases with no gene match: 3. The CDR3 DNA is TGCGCCAGCAGCTCGGGACAGGGGAACGAGCAGTACTTC. Translating it yields CASSSGQGNEQYF.

This clonotype has at least ten counts. CDR3 coding DNA: TGTGCCAGCAGCCAACCGGGGCGCACAGATACGCAGTATTTT. Its translation: CASSQPGRTDTQYF. The chain employs TRBV7-6 and TRBJ2-3; D is possibly TRBD1 or TRBD2 (5 bases each). The CDR3 has 14 amino acids. From germline, CDR1 is SGHVS and CDR2 FNYEAQ. Trimming cost V 5 bases and J 1 base, with 10 bases left between them.

This clonotype was observed a few times. The chain uses TRBV27 and TRBJ2-7; TRBD1 matches at 8 bases. The CDR3 sequence is 14 residues long. Germline CDR1 and CDR2: MNHEY and SMNVEV (reference sequence). With V trimmed by 4 bases and J by 2 bases, 4 bases remained unmatched. The CDR3 protein is CASSYWDRPYEQYF. CDR3 nucleotide sequence: TGTGCCAGCAGTTATTGGGACAGGCCCTACGAGCAGTACTTC.

This clonotype has a count of ten or more. J is TRBJ1-5 and V is TRBV12-3 or TRBV12-4, with a tentative D call TRBD1 (5 bases). V lost 6 bases, J lost 2 bases, and 14 bases lay in between. The CDR3 runs 15 residues. CDR3 residues: CASSLAGSGNQPQHF. CDR3 coding DNA: TGTGCCAGCAGCCTGGCAGGGAGCGGCAATCAGCCCCAGCATTTT.

This chain connects TRBV2 to TRBJ2-5; tentative D call: TRBD2 (5 bases). CDR3 length: 13 amino acids. Germline V gene data show CDR1 as SNHLY and CDR2 as FYNNEI. Trimming removed 5 bases at V and 2 bases at J, with 9 bases between. CDR3 DNA sequence: TGTGCCAGCAGTTATAGGAGGCAAGAGACCCAGTACTTC. This sequence encodes CASSYRRQETQYF.

The rearrangement uses TRBV18 and TRBJ1-1; no definite D call. There are 16 residues in the CDR3. The germline gives CDR1 KGHSH, CDR2 LQKENI. The V gene lost 0 bases and the J gene lost 1 base, with 12 bases spanning the gap. In DNA form, the CDR3 reads TGTGCCAGCTCACCACCTTACGCCAGAGCGAACACTGAAGCTTTCTTT. Translation: CASSPPYARANTEAFF.

This clonotype was seen a handful of times. The J gene is TRBJ2-5, the V gene TRBV28; D is uncertain. Trimming took off 5 bases at V and 2 bases at J, with 12 bases between the two ends. Germline V lookup: CDR1 MDHEN, CDR2 SYDVKM. The length of the CDR3 is 14 residues. The CDR3 DNA follows: TGTGCCAGCAGTATGAGCACGTTTCAAGAGACCCAGTACTTC. Translation gives CASSMSTFQETQYF.

The J gene is TRBJ2-5, the V gene TRBV20-1, with D hard to call. Germline CDR1 DFQATT, CDR2 SNEGSKA (reference sequence). Trimming removed 3 bases at V and 14 bases at J, with 13 bases between. The CDR3 contains 10 residues. As DNA, the CDR3 is TGCAGTGCTAGCGGCAGTAAGATATACTTC. Amino acids: CSASGSKIYF.

This clonotype has just a few counts. The J gene is TRBJ2-3, the V gene TRBV11-2; 8 bases agree with TRBD1. The CDR3 is made up of 14 amino acids. The germline V gene has CDR1 SGHAT and CDR2 FQNNGV. Trimming at V came to 5 bases and at J to 7 bases, leaving 8 bases not matched to a gene. The CDR3 DNA is TGTGCCAGCAGCCTTGGACAGGGACTGAATACGCAGTATTTT. Protein sequence: CASSLGQGLNTQYF.